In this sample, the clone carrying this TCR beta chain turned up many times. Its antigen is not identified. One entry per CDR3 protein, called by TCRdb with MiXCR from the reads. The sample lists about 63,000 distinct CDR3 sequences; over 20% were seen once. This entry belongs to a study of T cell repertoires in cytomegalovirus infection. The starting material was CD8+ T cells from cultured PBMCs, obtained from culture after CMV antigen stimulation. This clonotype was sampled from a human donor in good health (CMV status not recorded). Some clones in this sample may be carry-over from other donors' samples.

The CDR3 nucleotides are TGTGCCAGCAGCTTGGTGATGAGGAACAATGAGCAGTTCTTC. It encodes CASSLVMRNNEQFF. The gene calls are TRBV7-9 and TRBJ2-1; D not certain. CDR1 and CDR2 from the germline V gene are SEHNR and FQNEAQ (reference sequence). V was clipped by 3 bases and J by 5 bases, with 11 bases between them. CDR3 size: 14 residues. The full variable domain, its missing parts supplied by reference TRBV7-9 and TRBJ2-1, is DTGVSQNPRHKITKRGQNVTFRCDPISEHNRLYWYRQTLGQGPEFLTYFQNEAQLEKSRLLSDRFSAERPKGSFSTLEIQRTEQGDSAMYLCASSLVMRNNEQFFGPGTRLTVL.